This TCR beta chain was captured in a study of T cell responses to AZD1222 COVID-19 vaccine. Study-wide results and limits: Possibly, clonal diversity was underestimated; donors were largely white British and included more females. In the spike-specific TCR repertoire, nearly half reportedly target unmutated variant regions. Repertoire collection took place solely once the T cell response had peaked.

A note on this clone: Its antigen is still unknown.

Assay used: immunoSEQ multiplex PCR; TCRdb lists only in-frame clones, some missing. The data show some 140,000 clones, 75% to 95% seen once. Sequencing was performed on peripheral blood, taken on day 0 of AZD1222 vaccination. The origin of this receptor is an adult in good health.

The CDR3 coding sequence is TGCGCCAGCAGCTTGGCACAGACGAACACTGAAGCTTTCTTT. Residues: CASSLAQTNTEAFF. The chain combines TRBV5-1 with TRBJ1-1; no clear D gene. CDR3 length: 14 residues. With 0 bases removed from V and 1 base from J, the gap between germline ends came to 7 bases. In germline, CDR1 is SGHRS, CDR2 YFSETQ.